Following are 28 T cell receptor beta chains from one sample sequenced in a study of T cell responses to AZD1222 COVID-19 vaccine. The data were produced by immunoSEQ multiplex PCR, yet TCRdb's version contains in-frame clones alone and is incomplete. The sample carries approximately 150,000 clones, about 92% recorded once. Source: peripheral blood, taken 28 days after the second AZD1222 dose. These receptors were taken from an adult who received the AZD1222 COVID-19 vaccine.

V is TRBV5-1 and J is TRBJ2-1; 11 nucleotides match TRBD2. Germline-derived CDR1 and CDR2 are SGHRS and YFSETQ. The length of the CDR3 is 17 residues. V gave up 4 bases and J gave up 7 bases; unmatched junction bases: 13. DNA for the CDR3: TGCGCCAGCAGCCCCACCCCCTCACTAGCGGGAGTGAATGAGCAGTTCTTC. Translated, it gives CASSPTPSLAGVNEQFF.

The CDR3 nucleotides read TGTGCCAGCAGTTACCTCTACTCGAACCCTCGAAATACGCAGTATTTT. It codes for CASSYLYSNPRNTQYF. This chain joins TRBV6-6 and TRBJ2-3; D is unclear. Germline V gives CDR1 MNHNY, CDR2 SVGAGI (reference sequence). CDR3 length: 16 residues. Trimming took off 2 bases at V and 7 bases at J, with 19 bases between the two ends.

The V call is TRBV4-1, the J call TRBJ1-5; tentatively, D is TRBD1 (5 bases). The ends were cut back, 0 bases at V and 7 bases at J, with 16 bases in the middle. Germline V gene sequence: CDR1 MGHRA, CDR2 YSYEKL. CDR3 length: 16 residues. Here the CDR3 DNA reads TGCGCCAGCAGCCAAGATCAGATATCCGGGGGGCAGCCCCAGCATTTT. As protein: CASSQDQISGGQPQHF.

The V and J genes are TRBV10-3 and TRBJ2-7; D is possibly TRBD2 (6 bases). V gave up 3 bases and J gave up 4 bases, with 13 bases separating them. The CDR3 is 14 amino acids. The germline CDR1 and CDR2 sequences are ENHRY and SYGVKD. The CDR3 sequence: CAISDSGSEYEQYF. The CDR3 bases are TGTGCCATCAGTGACTCCGGGAGCGAATACGAGCAGTACTTC.

This clone is a singleton in its sample. This chain uses TRBV3-1 (or the pseudogene TRBV3-2) with TRBJ1-4; 8 nucleotides line up with TRBD1. This CDR3 region has 16 residues. Germline CDR1 reads LGHDT; CDR2 reads YNNKEL (reference sequence). The V segment lost 4 bases and the J segment 5 bases; nucleotides outside the gene matches: 9. CDR3 loop: CASSPYGQGLNEKLFF. The CDR3 DNA sequence: TGTGCCAGCAGCCCGTATGGACAGGGACTAAATGAAAAACTGTTTTTT.

The rearrangement links TRBV19 to TRBJ2-1, with 12 bases aligning to TRBD1. Germline V gene lookup returns CDR1 LNHDA and CDR2 SQIVND (reference sequence). This CDR3 has 17 residues. V was clipped by 7 bases and J by 1 base; unmatched bases: 8. CDR3 loop: CASTPWDRGRSYNEQFF. CDR3 nucleotides: TGTGCCAGTACCCCGTGGGACAGGGGGCGGTCCTACAATGAGCAGTTCTTC.

CDR3 sequence (DNA): TGTGCCTGGGGGGCAGGGACGTCGGGTGGCTACACCTTC. This encodes CAWGAGTSGGYTF. The J gene is TRBJ1-2, the V gene TRBV30, with D perhaps TRBD1 (5 bases). Germline CDR1 is GTSNPN and CDR2 is SVGIG (reference sequence). This CDR3 comprises 13 residues. V lost 5 bases and J lost 7, with 17 bases in between.

V is TRBV18 and J is TRBJ2-6; D is perhaps TRBD1 or TRBD2 (5 bases each). V lost 2 bases, J lost 4 bases, and 15 bases lay in between. The CDR3 runs 17 residues. Germline V gives CDR1 KGHSH, CDR2 LQKENI. DNA of the CDR3: TGTGCCAGCTCACCAGGGACGGGCCGTAAAGGGGCCAACGTCCTGACTTTC. As protein: CASSPGTGRKGANVLTF.

V and J are TRBV9 and TRBJ2-1; tentative D call: TRBD1 (6 bases). This CDR3 region has 14 residues. Looked up from germline, CDR1 is SGDLS and CDR2 is YYNGEE. V lost 3 bases to trimming and J lost 6 bases, with 13 bases between them. The CDR3 reads CASSEQGFSNEQFF. The CDR3 nucleotides are TGTGCCAGCAGCGAACAGGGTTTTAGCAATGAGCAGTTCTTC. Supplemented by reference TRBV9 and TRBJ2-1, the full variable domain reads DSGVTQTPKHLITATGQRVTLRCSPRSGDLSVYWYQQSLDQGLQFLIQYYNGEERAKGNILERFSAQQFPDLHSELNLSSLELGDSALYFCASSEQGFSNEQFFGPGTRLTVL.

CDR3 nucleotide sequence: TGTGCCATCAGTGAGTCGTACAGGGTAAAGGATGAAGCTTTCTTT. Translation gives CAISESYRVKDEAFF. V is TRBV10-3 and J is TRBJ1-1; D possibly corresponds to TRBD1 (6 bases). This CDR3 is built from 15 residues. Trimming shortened V by 0 bases and J by 7 bases, and 15 bases separated the two germline ends. Per germline, CDR1 ENHRY and CDR2 SYGVKD.

The chain uses TRBV11-3 and TRBJ2-3; D may be TRBD2 (6 bases). This CDR3 is built from 17 residues. The germline CDR1 and CDR2 sequences are SGHNT and YENEEA. V was cut by 5 bases and J by 0 bases, with 18 bases left in between. The CDR3 spells CASSHGLTVSSTDTQYF. The DNA of the CDR3 is TGTGCCAGCAGCCATGGACTAACCGTTTCTAGCACAGATACGCAGTATTTT.

J is TRBJ2-1 and V is TRBV7-6; TRBD2 matches at 8 bases. This CDR3 spans 17 amino acids. V was clipped by 1 base and J by 8 bases; unmatched bases: 13. CDR1 and CDR2 from the germline V gene are SGHVS and FNYEAQ. The CDR3 here is CASSLVGTSGAPDEQFF. The CDR3 DNA is TGTGCCAGCAGCTTAGTAGGTACTAGCGGAGCTCCCGATGAGCAGTTCTTC.

V and J are TRBV21-1 and TRBJ2-7; the table's D gene call, TRBD1, was not cross checked with the DNA. TRBV21-1 is recorded as a pseudogene. This CDR3 is built from 17 residues. DNA for the CDR3: TGTGCCAGCAGCAAGGCCCTGGGACAGGCCCTTTCCTACGAGCAGTACTTC. It specifies CASSKALGQALSYEQYF.

This chain links TRBV27 with TRBJ2-2, with TRBD1 matching 7 bases. The CDR3 has 15 residues. CDR1 and CDR2 (germline): MNHEY, SMNVEV (reference sequence). V lost 6 bases and J lost 3; bases outside the gene matches: 7. The CDR3 nucleotides are TGTGCCAGCAGCCGTGGACAGGCCTACACCGGGGAGCTGTTTTTT. Protein: CASSRGQAYTGELFF.

The chain recombines TRBV5-6 with TRBJ2-2; maybe TRBD2 (5 bases). Trimming left V 1 base short and J 3 bases short, with 19 bases between. Germline loops: CDR1 SGHDT, CDR2 YYEEEE. The CDR3 length is 18 residues. CDR3 coding DNA: TGTGCCAGCAGCTTGCAGCGTCAGAGTACGGGGTACACCGGGGAGCTGTTTTTT. Translated, it gives CASSLQRQSTGYTGELFF.

The CDR3 region is CASSLAVGGPGGGELFF. The CDR3 bases are TGTGCCAGCAGCTTAGCCGTTGGCGGACCCGGTGGCGGGGAGCTGTTTTTT. The chain couples TRBV7-9 to TRBJ2-2; D is ambiguous. The CDR3 has 17 residues. Germline V gene data show CDR1 as SEHNR and CDR2 as FQNEAQ (reference sequence). The V and J ends lost 0 bases and 7 bases respectively, with 18 bases between them.

V and J are TRBV7-2 and TRBJ2-7; D may be TRBD2 (6 bases). The CDR3 length is 14 residues. With 5 bases removed from V and 1 base from J, the gap between germline ends came to 12 bases. Looked up from germline, CDR1 is SGHTA and CDR2 is FQGNSA. The CDR3 region has the DNA TGTGCCAGCAGCATCCTCGGGGGATCCTACGAGCAGTACTTC. Its translation: CASSILGGSYEQYF.

This chain links TRBV19 with TRBJ2-5, with D perhaps matching TRBD1 or TRBD2 (6 bases each). Germline CDR1 is LNHDA and CDR2 is SQIVND (reference sequence). There are 14 residues in the CDR3. V was trimmed by 6 bases and J by 9 bases, leaving 20 bases between them. CDR3 protein: CASRNTGTGGAQYF. As DNA, the CDR3 is TGTGCCAGTAGGAATACAGGGACCGGAGGGGCCCAGTACTTC.

The genes are TRBV9 and TRBJ2-7; 8 bases are shared with TRBD2. Germline CDR1 reads SGDLS; CDR2 reads YYNGEE. V was clipped by 4 bases and J by 1 base; unmatched bases: 10. CDR3 size: 16 residues. The CDR3 bases are TGTGCCAGCAGCCCAAGGAGCGGGAGCATGTCCTACGAGCAGTACTTC. Protein product: CASSPRSGSMSYEQYF. The variable domain in full, with the rest retrieved from reference TRBV9 and TRBJ2-7, is DSGVTQTPKHLITATGQRVTLRCSPRSGDLSVYWYQQSLDQGLQFLIQYYNGEERAKGNILERFSAQQFPDLHSELNLSSLELGDSALYFCASSPRSGSMSYEQYFGPGTRLTVT.

The rearrangement uses TRBV19 and TRBJ2-2, with D uncertain. Germline V gene data show CDR1 as LNHDA and CDR2 as SQIVND (reference sequence). The CDR3 covers 13 residues. V lost 4 bases to trimming and J lost 8 bases, with 11 bases between them. CDR3: CASSSILGGELFF. Written as DNA, the CDR3 is TGTGCCAGTAGTAGCATCTTGGGGGGGGAGCTGTTTTTT.

The V and J genes are TRBV28 and TRBJ2-7; 10 bases align to TRBD2. Germline loops: CDR1 MDHEN, CDR2 SYDVKM. CDR3 length: 14 amino acids. V was clipped by 6 bases and J by 3 bases; unmatched bases: 5. The CDR3 sequence: CASSLLAGYYEQYF. The CDR3 DNA reads TGTGCCAGCAGCCTACTAGCGGGATACTACGAGCAGTACTTC.

The count of this clone is one. This sequence joins TRBV9 and TRBJ2-3; possibly TRBD2 for D (6 bases). There are 16 residues in the CDR3. In germline, CDR1 is SGDLS, CDR2 YYNGEE. V lost 4 bases to trimming and J lost 0 bases, with 15 bases between them. CDR3 amino acids: CASSPDMEGSTDTQYF. CDR3 nucleotides: TGTGCCAGCAGCCCGGATATGGAGGGTAGCACAGATACGCAGTATTTT.

V and J are TRBV19 and TRBJ2-5, with D unresolved. The CDR3 consists of 12 residues. Germline values: CDR1 LNHDA, CDR2 SQIVND (reference sequence). Trimming stripped 10 bases from V and 5 bases from J, with 14 bases between. The CDR3 DNA reads as TGTGCCACCCGCCTTAGTGGGGAGACCCAGTACTTC. It translates to CATRLSGETQYF.

Only one count was recorded for this clone. The chain is built from TRBV6-5 and TRBJ1-4, with 7 bases matching TRBD1. In germline, CDR1 is MNHEY, CDR2 SVGAGI. J gave up 8 bases and V 6 bases, and 9 bases lay outside the gene matches. This CDR3 is 14 amino acids long. The CDR3 DNA follows: TGTGCCAGCAGCAATCGACAGGGACGCGAAAAACTGTTTTTT. This gives the protein CASSNRQGREKLFF.

The rearrangement joins TRBV6-6 to TRBJ1-2, with 7 bases fitting TRBD1. The CDR3 loop spans 15 amino acids. Germline V lookup: CDR1 MNHNY, CDR2 SVGAGI (reference sequence). J was trimmed by 3 bases and V by 5 bases; bases with no gene match: 9. The DNA for the CDR3 is TGTGCCAGCAGTGGCAGACCGGGACAGTACTATGGCTACACCTTC. Encoded protein: CASSGRPGQYYGYTF.

The chain links TRBV2 to TRBJ2-2; D tentatively fits TRBD1 or TRBD2 (5 bases each). V was trimmed by 6 bases and J by 0 bases, leaving 11 bases between them. CDR3 length: 15 amino acids. Germline V gene sequence: CDR1 SNHLY, CDR2 FYNNEI. The CDR3 DNA reads TGTGCCAGCAGGATAGGGACGGCGAACACCGGGGAGCTGTTTTTT. It codes for CASRIGTANTGELFF. Full variable domain (outside the CDR3, taken from reference TRBV2 and TRBJ2-2): EPEVTQTPSHQVTQMGQEVILRCVPISNHLYFYWYRQILGQKVEFLVSFYNNEISEKSEIFDDQFSVERPDGSNFTLKIRSTKLEDSAMYFCASRIGTANTGELFFGEGSRLTVL.

The genes are TRBV27 and TRBJ2-2, with TRBD2 identical over 10 bases. CDR3 size: 16 residues. V was clipped by 5 bases and J by 0 bases; unmatched bases: 3. In germline, CDR1 is MNHEY, CDR2 SMNVEV (reference sequence). The CDR3 nucleotides read TGTGCCAGCAGTGAACTAGCGGGAACGAACACCGGGGAGCTGTTTTTT. This encodes CASSELAGTNTGELFF.

The rearrangement uses TRBV18 and TRBJ1-5; D remains unclear. The germline V gene has CDR1 KGHSH and CDR2 LQKENI. V lost 8 bases to trimming and J lost 8 bases, with 13 bases between them. The CDR3 length is 12 residues. The CDR3: CASPGLREPQHF. CDR3 nucleotide sequence: TGTGCCAGCCCCGGACTTCGGGAGCCCCAGCATTTT.